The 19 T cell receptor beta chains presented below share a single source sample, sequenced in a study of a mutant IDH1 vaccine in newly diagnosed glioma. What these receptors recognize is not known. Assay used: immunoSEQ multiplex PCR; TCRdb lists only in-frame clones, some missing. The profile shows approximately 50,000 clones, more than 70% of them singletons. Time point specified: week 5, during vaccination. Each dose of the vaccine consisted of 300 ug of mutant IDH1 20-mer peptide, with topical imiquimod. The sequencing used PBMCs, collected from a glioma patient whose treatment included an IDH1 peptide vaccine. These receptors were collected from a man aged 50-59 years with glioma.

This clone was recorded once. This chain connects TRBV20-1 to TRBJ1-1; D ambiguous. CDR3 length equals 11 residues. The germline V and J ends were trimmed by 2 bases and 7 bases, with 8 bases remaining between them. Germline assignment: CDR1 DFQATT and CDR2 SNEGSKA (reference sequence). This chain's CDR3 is CSARPGDEAFF. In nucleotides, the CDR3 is TGCAGTGCTAGACCCGGGGATGAAGCTTTCTTT.

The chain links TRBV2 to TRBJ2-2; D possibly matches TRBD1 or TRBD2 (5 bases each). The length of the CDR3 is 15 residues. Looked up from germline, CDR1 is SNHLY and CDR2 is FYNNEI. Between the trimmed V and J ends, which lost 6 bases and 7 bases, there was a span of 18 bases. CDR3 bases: TGTGCCAGCAGCGACGTTCAACGGGGCGGCGGGGAGCTGTTTTTT. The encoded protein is CASSDVQRGGGELFF.

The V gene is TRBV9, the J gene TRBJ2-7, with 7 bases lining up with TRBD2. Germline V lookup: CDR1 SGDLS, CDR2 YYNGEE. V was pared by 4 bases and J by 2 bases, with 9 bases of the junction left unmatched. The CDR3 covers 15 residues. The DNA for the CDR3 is TGTGCCAGCAGCCTGGGGGGGAGCCTAGCCTACGAGCAGTACTTC. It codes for CASSLGGSLAYEQYF.

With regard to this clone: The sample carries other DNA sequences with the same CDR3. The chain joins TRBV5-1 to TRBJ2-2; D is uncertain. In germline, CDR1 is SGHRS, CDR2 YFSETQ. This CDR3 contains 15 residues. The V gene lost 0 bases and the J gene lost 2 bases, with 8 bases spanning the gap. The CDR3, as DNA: TGCGCCAGCAGCTTGGAGGCACGTAACACCGGGGAGCTGTTTTTT. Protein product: CASSLEARNTGELFF.

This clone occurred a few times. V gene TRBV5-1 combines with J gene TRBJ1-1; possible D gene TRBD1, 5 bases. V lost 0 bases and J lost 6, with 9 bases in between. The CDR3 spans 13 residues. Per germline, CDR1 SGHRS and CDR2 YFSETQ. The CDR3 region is CASSLDWGAEAFF. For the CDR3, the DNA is TGCGCCAGCAGCTTGGATTGGGGGGCTGAAGCTTTCTTT.

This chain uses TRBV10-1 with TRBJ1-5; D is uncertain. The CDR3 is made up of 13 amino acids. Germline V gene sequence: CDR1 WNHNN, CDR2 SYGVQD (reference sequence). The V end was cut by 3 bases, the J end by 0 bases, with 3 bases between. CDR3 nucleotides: TGCGCCAGCAGTGACCGTAGCAATCAGCCCCAGCATTTT. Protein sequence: CASSDRSNQPQHF.

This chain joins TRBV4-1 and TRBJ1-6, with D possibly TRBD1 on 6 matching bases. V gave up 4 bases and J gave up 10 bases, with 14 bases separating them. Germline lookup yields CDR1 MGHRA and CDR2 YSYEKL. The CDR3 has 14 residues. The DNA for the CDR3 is TGCGCCAGCAGCCGAGGAGGGGGAGACTCACCCCTCCACTTT. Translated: CASSRGGGDSPLHF.

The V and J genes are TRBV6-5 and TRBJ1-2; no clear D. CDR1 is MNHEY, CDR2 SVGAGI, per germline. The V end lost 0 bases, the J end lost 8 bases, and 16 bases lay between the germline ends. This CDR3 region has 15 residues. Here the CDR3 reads CASSYSNLSPWGYTF. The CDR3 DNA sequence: TGTGCCAGCAGTTACTCGAATTTGTCTCCCTGGGGCTACACCTTC.

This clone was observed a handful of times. The CDR3 DNA reads TGTGCCAGCAGTGAAAAGGGGACAGTTAACTATGGCTACACCTTC. Amino acid sequence: CASSEKGTVNYGYTF. This chain links TRBV6-1 with TRBJ1-2, with 7 bases aligning to TRBD1. The length of the CDR3 is 15 residues. Germline CDR1 reads MNHNS; CDR2 reads SASEGT. V trimming: 2 bases; J trimming: 1 base; junction bases outside the gene matches: 4.

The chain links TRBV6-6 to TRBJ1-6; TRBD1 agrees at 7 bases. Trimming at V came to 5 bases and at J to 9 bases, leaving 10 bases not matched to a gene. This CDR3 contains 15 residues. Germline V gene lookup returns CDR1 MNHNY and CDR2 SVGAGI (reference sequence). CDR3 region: CASSRDSKGGSPLHF. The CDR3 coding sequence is TGTGCCAGCAGTCGGGACAGTAAAGGGGGTTCACCCCTCCACTTT.

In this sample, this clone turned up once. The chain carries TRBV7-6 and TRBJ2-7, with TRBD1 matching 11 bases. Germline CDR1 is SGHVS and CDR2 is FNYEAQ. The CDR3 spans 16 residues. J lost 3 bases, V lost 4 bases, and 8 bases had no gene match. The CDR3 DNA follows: TGTGCCAGCAGCTCCACCGCCGGGACAGGGGGCTACGAGCAGTACTTC. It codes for CASSSTAGTGGYEQYF. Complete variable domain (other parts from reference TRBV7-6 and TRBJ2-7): GAGVSQSPRYKVTKRGQDVALRCDPISGHVSLYWYRQALGQGPEFLTYFNYEAQQDKSGLPNDRFSAERPEGSISTLTIQRTEQRDSAMYRCASSSTAGTGGYEQYFGPGTRLTVT.

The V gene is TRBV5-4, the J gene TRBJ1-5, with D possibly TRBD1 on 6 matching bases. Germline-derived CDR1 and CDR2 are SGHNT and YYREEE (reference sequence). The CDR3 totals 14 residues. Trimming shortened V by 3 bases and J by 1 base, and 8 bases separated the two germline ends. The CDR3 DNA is TGTGCCAGCAGCTCTACAGGGAGCAATCAGCCCCAGCATTTT. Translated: CASSSTGSNQPQHF.

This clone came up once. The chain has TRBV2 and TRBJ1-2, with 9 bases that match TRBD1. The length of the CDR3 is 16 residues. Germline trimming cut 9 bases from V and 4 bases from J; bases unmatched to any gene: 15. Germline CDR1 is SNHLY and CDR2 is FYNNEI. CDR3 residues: CARRGRDRDLFYGYTF. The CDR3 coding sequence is TGTGCCAGGAGGGGTCGGGACAGGGATCTTTTCTATGGCTACACCTTC.

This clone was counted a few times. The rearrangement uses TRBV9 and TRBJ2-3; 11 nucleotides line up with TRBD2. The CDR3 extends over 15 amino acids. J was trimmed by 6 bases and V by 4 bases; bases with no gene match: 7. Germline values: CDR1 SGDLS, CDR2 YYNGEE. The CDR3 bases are TGTGCCAGCAGCATCATAGCGGGGGGGCCGGATACGCAGTATTTT. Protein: CASSIIAGGPDTQYF.

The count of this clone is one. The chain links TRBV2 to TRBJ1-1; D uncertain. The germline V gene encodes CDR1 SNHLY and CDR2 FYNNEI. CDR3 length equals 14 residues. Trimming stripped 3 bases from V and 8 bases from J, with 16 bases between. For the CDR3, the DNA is TGTGCCAGCAGTGACGGCGTCTTCCGACGGGAAGCTTTCTTT. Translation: CASSDGVFRREAFF.

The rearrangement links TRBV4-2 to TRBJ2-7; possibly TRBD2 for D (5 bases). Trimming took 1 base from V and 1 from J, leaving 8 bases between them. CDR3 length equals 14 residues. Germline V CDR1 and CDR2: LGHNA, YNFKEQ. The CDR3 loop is CASSQGEGSYEQYF. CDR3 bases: TGTGCCAGCAGCCAAGGAGAGGGATCCTACGAGCAGTACTTC.

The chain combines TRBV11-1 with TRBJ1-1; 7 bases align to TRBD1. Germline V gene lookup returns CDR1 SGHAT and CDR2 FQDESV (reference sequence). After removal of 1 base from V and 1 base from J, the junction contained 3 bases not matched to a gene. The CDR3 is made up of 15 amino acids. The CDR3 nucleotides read TGTGCCAGCAGCTTAGTTCCAGGGGGGAACACTGAAGCTTTCTTT. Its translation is CASSLVPGGNTEAFF.

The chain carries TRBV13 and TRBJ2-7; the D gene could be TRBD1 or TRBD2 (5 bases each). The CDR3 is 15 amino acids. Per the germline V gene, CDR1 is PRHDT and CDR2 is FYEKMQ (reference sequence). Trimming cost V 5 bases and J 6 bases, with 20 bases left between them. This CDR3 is CASSPGTDYQFEQYF. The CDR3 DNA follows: TGTGCCAGCAGCCCTGGGACCGACTACCAGTTCGAGCAGTACTTC.

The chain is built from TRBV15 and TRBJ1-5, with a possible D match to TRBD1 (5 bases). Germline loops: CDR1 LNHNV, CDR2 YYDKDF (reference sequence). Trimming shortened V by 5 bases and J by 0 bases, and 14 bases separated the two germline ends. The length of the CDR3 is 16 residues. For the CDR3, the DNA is TGTGCCACCAGCCCCAGGCGACAGATTAGCAATCAGCCCCAGCATTTT. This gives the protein CATSPRRQISNQPQHF.